These 23 T cell receptor beta chains were all obtained from the same sample, sequenced in a study of shared clonotypes between healthy human individuals. Assay: immunoSEQ multiplex PCR; the TCRdb copy retains only in-frame clones and omits some. Of about 1.4 million clones in the sample, roughly 97% were seen once. The sample consisted of naive CD4+ T cells sorted from blood. Stated subset: CD45RA+ positively selected. The receptor source for this set is a man under 40 in good health.

The table lists this clone with a count of one. The V gene is TRBV11-2, the J gene TRBJ2-5, with D hard to call. Between the trimmed V and J ends, which lost 5 bases and 2 bases, there was a span of 9 bases. Germline CDR1 SGHAT, CDR2 FQNNGV. CDR3 length: 13 amino acids. CDR3 region: CASSRSSQETQYF. CDR3 DNA sequence: TGTGCCAGCAGCCGCTCCAGTCAAGAGACCCAGTACTTC.

This clone was detected only once. The chain joins TRBV6-5 to TRBJ2-1, with a tentative D call TRBD2 (6 bases). Germline CDR1 and CDR2: MNHEY and SVGAGI. The CDR3 is 13 residues long. V was cut by 10 bases and J by 4 bases, with 14 bases left in between. Written as DNA, the CDR3 is TGTGCCACCTCGACTGGGACTTACAATGAGCAGTTCTTC. Amino acids: CATSTGTYNEQFF.

CDR3: CASRGGGTEAFF. For the CDR3, the DNA is TGTGCCAGCAGGGGCGGGGGCACTGAAGCTTTCTTT. V gene TRBV9 combines with J gene TRBJ1-1; perhaps TRBD1 as D (5 bases). The CDR3 contains 12 residues. CDR1 is SGDLS and CDR2 is YYNGEE in the germline V gene. The V end was cut by 5 bases, the J end by 4 bases, with 9 bases between.

This rearrangement joins TRBV10-1 to TRBJ1-3; no clear D. Trimming pared 4 bases from V and 4 bases from J, leaving 5 bases between. The CDR3 is 12 residues long. Germline V lookup: CDR1 WNHNN, CDR2 SYGVQD (reference sequence). DNA for the CDR3: TGCGCCAGCAGTGGCAGGGGAAACACCATATATTTT. It codes for CASSGRGNTIYF.

The chain joins TRBV28 to TRBJ1-5, with D uncertain. CDR1 and CDR2 from the germline V gene are MDHEN and SYDVKM. This CDR3 has 12 residues. V lost 6 bases and J 7 bases, leaving 10 bases between the germline ends. As DNA, the CDR3 is TGTGCCAGCAGCACTCTGCGGCAGCCCCAGCATTTT. Encoded protein: CASSTLRQPQHF.

The V call is TRBV18, the J call TRBJ2-3; tentatively, D is TRBD2 (6 bases). Germline assignment: CDR1 KGHSH and CDR2 LQKENI. V lost 5 bases, J lost 3 bases, and 12 bases lay in between. The CDR3 loop spans 14 amino acids. The CDR3 region has the DNA TGTGCCAGCTCAGAGAGCGGGTATACAGATACGCAGTATTTT. This sequence encodes CASSESGYTDTQYF.

This chain links TRBV11-3 with TRBJ2-3; 7 positions agree with TRBD2. There are 15 residues in the CDR3. Germline loops: CDR1 SGHNT, CDR2 YENEEA. J lost 5 bases, V lost 2 bases, and 7 bases had no gene match. CDR3 coding DNA: TGTGCCAGCAGCTTACATCCCGGGGGGAGAGATACGCAGTATTTT. Protein product: CASSLHPGGRDTQYF.

V usage is TRBV23-1 and J usage is TRBJ2-3; D is unresolved. TRBV23-1 is filed as an ORF, its function uncertain. The CDR3 length is 15 residues. V lost 6 bases and J 2 bases, leaving 15 bases between the germline ends. The CDR3 DNA is TGCGCCAGCAGCCCTGGGGAAGGCTTCACAGATACGCAGTATTTT. It specifies CASSPGEGFTDTQYF.

CDR3 sequence reads: CASSQGGNFNEQFF. CDR3 in DNA: TGTGCCAGCTCACAGGGTGGGAATTTCAATGAGCAGTTCTTC. The chain has TRBV18 and TRBJ2-1, with D unresolved. Germline V gene sequence: CDR1 KGHSH, CDR2 LQKENI. The CDR3 is made up of 14 amino acids. Trimming removed 4 bases from V and 6 bases from J, with 13 bases in between.

This chain joins TRBV7-8 and TRBJ1-5, with 9 bases fitting TRBD1. J gave up 5 bases and V 4 bases, and 3 bases lay outside the gene matches. The CDR3 loop spans 14 amino acids. Germline CDR1 reads SGHVS; CDR2 reads FQNEAQ. CDR3 in amino acids: CASSSGQGDQPQHF. The CDR3 nucleotides read TGTGCCAGCAGCTCGGGACAGGGTGATCAGCCCCAGCATTTT. Full variable domain (missing parts from reference TRBV7-8 and TRBJ1-5): GAGVSQSPRYKVAKRGQDVALRCDPISGHVSLFWYQQALGQGPEFLTYFQNEAQLDKSGLPSDRFFAERPEGSVSTLKIQRTQQEDSAVYLCASSSGQGDQPQHFGDGTRLSIL.

This rearrangement joins TRBV6-5 to TRBJ2-1, with a tentative D call TRBD2 (5 bases). V was cut by 2 bases and J by 2 bases, with 10 bases left in between. Per the germline V gene, CDR1 is MNHEY and CDR2 is SVGAGI. The CDR3 is 15 residues long. The CDR3 DNA is TGTGCCAGCAGTTACCGGGGAAAAGCCTACAATGAGCAGTTCTTC. This sequence encodes CASSYRGKAYNEQFF.

The chain has TRBV19 and TRBJ2-2, with a weak D call TRBD2 (6 bases). The CDR3 consists of 17 residues. V was shortened by 6 bases and J by 4 bases, with 21 bases between the two germline ends. Germline V CDR1 and CDR2: LNHDA, SQIVND (reference sequence). CDR3 protein: CASSSPGGSGLTGELFF. In DNA, the CDR3 is TGTGCCAGTAGCTCACCCGGGGGTAGCGGACTCACCGGGGAGCTGTTTTTT.

The chain is built from TRBV11-2 and TRBJ2-7; no clear D. CDR3 size: 14 residues. The V end lost 5 bases, the J end lost 6 bases, and 17 bases lay between the germline ends. Germline V gene data show CDR1 as SGHAT and CDR2 as FQNNGV. CDR3 coding DNA: TGTGCCAGCAGCAGCCCGACGATGGGTCCCGAGCAGTACTTC. Its protein is CASSSPTMGPEQYF.

The genes are TRBV18 and TRBJ1-3, with D tentatively TRBD1 (5 bases). V was pared by 3 bases and J by 1 base, with 10 bases between. This CDR3 region has 15 residues. The germline V gene encodes CDR1 KGHSH and CDR2 LQKENI. CDR3 region: CASSPSAGSGNTIYF. CDR3 nucleotides: TGTGCCAGCTCACCTTCAGCAGGGTCTGGAAACACCATATATTTT.

The chain is built from TRBV5-1 and TRBJ2-7; D ambiguous. Trimming cost V 3 bases and J 4 bases, with 11 bases left between them. CDR3 length: 13 residues. Germline assignment: CDR1 SGHRS and CDR2 YFSETQ. CDR3 in amino acids: CASSSGGVYEQYF. DNA for the CDR3: TGCGCCAGCAGCTCTGGCGGAGTATACGAGCAGTACTTC.

This chain links TRBV6-5 with TRBJ1-3, with D unclear. Germline CDR1 MNHEY, CDR2 SVGAGI. Trimming removed 0 bases from V and 0 bases from J, with 3 bases in between. The CDR3 runs to 14 residues. The CDR3 DNA follows: TGTGCCAGCAGTTACTCGCTCTCTGGAAACACCATATATTTT. This gives the protein CASSYSLSGNTIYF.

Here the CDR3 DNA reads TGTGCCAGCAGCCCTCCACCCGCGGGGAATGAGCAGTTCTTC. It yields the protein CASSPPPAGNEQFF. The chain joins TRBV9 to TRBJ2-1, with D perhaps TRBD2 (6 bases). The CDR3 is made up of 14 amino acids. The ends were cut back, 4 bases at V and 7 bases at J, with 15 bases in the middle. Germline V CDR1 and CDR2: SGDLS, YYNGEE.

The V call is TRBV7-2, the J call TRBJ1-1; D gene uncertain. V was cut by 8 bases and J by 10 bases, with 14 bases left in between. Germline lookup yields CDR1 SGHTA and CDR2 FQGNSA. This CDR3 contains 11 residues. This CDR3 is CASRFLTTAFF. The CDR3 region has the DNA TGTGCCAGCCGGTTCCTTACTACAGCTTTCTTT.

This chain links TRBV5-8 with TRBJ2-7; D remains unclear. Germline CDR1 is SGHTS and CDR2 is YDEGEE. The V end was cut by 2 bases, the J end by 1 base, with 13 bases between. The length of the CDR3 is 15 residues. The CDR3 loop reads CASSFGRQPSYEQYF. In DNA form, the CDR3 reads TGTGCCAGCAGCTTTGGCAGGCAACCTTCCTACGAGCAGTACTTC.

This rearrangement joins TRBV7-9 to TRBJ2-7, with 8 bases matching TRBD2. V trimming: 1 base; J trimming: 0 bases; junction bases outside the gene matches: 8. CDR1 is SEHNR and CDR2 is FQNEAQ in the germline V gene (reference sequence). The CDR3 extends over 17 amino acids. The CDR3 DNA sequence: TGTGCCAGCAGCTTAGGGCATACTAGCGGAGACTCCTACGAGCAGTACTTC. It encodes CASSLGHTSGDSYEQYF.

The chain recombines TRBV5-1 with TRBJ1-2, with TRBD1 identical over 8 bases. J was trimmed by 7 bases and V by 2 bases; bases with no gene match: 7. The CDR3 runs to 14 residues. Germline assignment: CDR1 SGHRS and CDR2 YFSETQ. The DNA for the CDR3 is TGCGCCAGCAGCTTCGGGGGACAGGCATCTGGCTACACCTTC. Its protein is CASSFGGQASGYTF.

The rearrangement uses TRBV29-1 and TRBJ2-5; D is tentatively TRBD1 or TRBD2 (5 bases each). This CDR3 has 14 residues. Trimming removed 4 bases at V and 1 base at J, with 13 bases between. Per germline, CDR1 SQVTM and CDR2 ANQGSEA. The DNA for the CDR3 is TGCAGCGTTGGCCGGGACGGTGGCCAAGAGACCCAGTACTTC. Its protein is CSVGRDGGQETQYF.

The chain joins TRBV5-1 to TRBJ2-7; TRBD2 matches at 12 bases. The junction had 7 bases not matched to a gene; V was cut back by 6 bases and J by 3 bases. The CDR3 totals 15 residues. CDR1 is SGHRS, CDR2 YFSETQ, per germline. The CDR3, as DNA: TGCGCCAGCAACTTAGGACTAGCGGGAATCTACGAGCAGTACTTC. Residues: CASNLGLAGIYEQYF.